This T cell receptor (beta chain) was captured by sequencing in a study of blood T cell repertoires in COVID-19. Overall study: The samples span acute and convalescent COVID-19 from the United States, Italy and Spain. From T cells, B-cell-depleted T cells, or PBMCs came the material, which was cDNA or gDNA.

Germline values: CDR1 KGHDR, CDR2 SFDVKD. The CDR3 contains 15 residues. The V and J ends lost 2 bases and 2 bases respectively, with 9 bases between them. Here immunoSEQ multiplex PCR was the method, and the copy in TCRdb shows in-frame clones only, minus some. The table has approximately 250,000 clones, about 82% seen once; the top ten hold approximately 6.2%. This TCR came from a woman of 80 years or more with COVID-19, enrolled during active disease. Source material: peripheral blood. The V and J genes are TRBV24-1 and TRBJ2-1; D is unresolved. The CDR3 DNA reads TGTGCCACCAGTGATTCCAGGCTGACCTACAATGAGCAGTTCTTC. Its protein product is CATSDSRLTYNEQFF.